Following are 29 T cell receptor beta chains from one sample sequenced in a study of blood T cell repertoires in COVID-19. Clones were read by immunoSEQ multiplex PCR, and TCRdb kept only the in-frame ones, dropping some. The sample carries 55,000 to 85,000 clones, 88% recorded once. Sequencing was performed on peripheral blood. The receptors were sampled from a human donor in a cohort sampled during active COVID-19.

There are a few counts of this clone. This sequence joins TRBV27 and TRBJ2-2; tentative D call: TRBD1 (6 bases). Germline CDR1 reads MNHEY; CDR2 reads SMNVEV (reference sequence). V lost 6 bases to trimming and J lost 5 bases, with 7 bases between them. CDR3 length: 12 amino acids. The CDR3 bases are TGTGCCAGCAGAAGGGGGACCGGGGAGCTGTTTTTT. Translated, it gives CASRRGTGELFF.

This chain joins TRBV5-1 and TRBJ2-7, with 13 bases identical to TRBD2. V lost 4 bases, J lost 2 bases, and 3 bases stayed unmatched. The CDR3 runs 15 residues. Germline V CDR1 and CDR2: SGHRS, YFSETQ. CDR3 DNA: TGCGCCAGCAGCGGGACTAGCGGGGCAACCTACGAGCAGTACTTC. Its protein product is CASSGTSGATYEQYF. Full variable domain (missing parts from reference TRBV5-1 and TRBJ2-7): KAGVTQTPRYLIKTRGQQVTLSCSPISGHRSVSWYQQTPGQGLQFLFEYFSETQRNKGNFPGRFSGRQFSNSRSEMNVSTLELGDSALYLCASSGTSGATYEQYFGPGTRLTVT.

V and J are TRBV9 and TRBJ2-7, with 8 positions matching TRBD1. Germline V gives CDR1 SGDLS, CDR2 YYNGEE. The CDR3 is 18 amino acids. J lost 1 base, V lost 4 bases, and 16 bases had no gene match. The DNA of the CDR3 is TGTGCCAGCAGCCCTTACGGCACCGGGACAGGCCCTTCCTACGAGCAGTACTTC. Protein product: CASSPYGTGTGPSYEQYF.

This clone was observed a single time. V usage is TRBV11-3 and J usage is TRBJ2-2, with 10 bases matching TRBD2. CDR1 and CDR2 from the germline V gene are SGHNT and YENEEA. This CDR3 region has 16 residues. With 5 bases clipped from V and 2 bases from J, the junction kept 5 bases outside the gene matches. The chain's CDR3 is CASSPGLAVNTGELFF. CDR3 sequence (DNA): TGTGCCAGCAGCCCCGGACTAGCGGTAAACACCGGGGAGCTGTTTTTT.

The CDR3, as DNA: TGTGCCAGCAGCGGAGGGAGTCTCAATCAGCCCCAGCATTTT. Its protein is CASSGGSLNQPQHF. The chain couples TRBV9 to TRBJ1-5; D remains ambiguous. This CDR3 has 14 residues. V was cut by 3 bases and J by 3 bases, with 10 bases left in between. Per germline, CDR1 SGDLS and CDR2 YYNGEE.

The V and J genes are TRBV5-1 and TRBJ2-5, with TRBD2 matching over 8 bases. The ends lost 4 bases at V and 5 bases at J; junction bases unmatched: 10. The CDR3 is 15 residues long. Germline V gives CDR1 SGHRS, CDR2 YFSETQ. CDR3 coding DNA: TGCGCCAGCAGCGCCCAGGCGGGGGGCCGGGAGACCCAGTACTTC. Translated: CASSAQAGGRETQYF.

This chain connects TRBV20-1 to TRBJ2-3; D perhaps matches TRBD1 (6 bases). From germline, CDR1 is DFQATT and CDR2 SNEGSKA (reference sequence). V lost 3 bases to trimming and J lost 0 bases, with 13 bases between them. This CDR3 region has 15 residues. CDR3 sequence: CSASRGQSSTDTQYF. CDR3 DNA: TGCAGTGCTAGTCGAGGACAGTCAAGCACAGATACGCAGTATTTT.

The chain recombines TRBV7-2 with TRBJ2-7; D gene ambiguous. The CDR3 loop spans 14 amino acids. Trimming took off 1 base at V and 4 bases at J, with 11 bases between the two ends. The germline V gene encodes CDR1 SGHTA and CDR2 FQGNSA. Here the CDR3 DNA reads TGTGCCAGCAGCTTAGTTGCGATATCGTACGAGCAGTACTTC. Its translation: CASSLVAISYEQYF.

The chain carries TRBV2 and TRBJ1-1; 8 nucleotides line up with TRBD1. Germline values: CDR1 SNHLY, CDR2 FYNNEI. This CDR3 comprises 14 residues. The junction had 7 bases not matched to a gene; V was cut back by 7 bases and J by 3 bases. CDR3 nucleotides: TGTGCCAGCACTGGACAGGGAGTTGACACTGAAGCTTTCTTT. Encoded protein: CASTGQGVDTEAFF.

The gene calls are TRBV2 and TRBJ1-1; D is ambiguous. Germline-derived CDR1 and CDR2 are SNHLY and FYNNEI. The CDR3 runs to 13 residues. V was pared by 6 bases and J by 1 base, with 9 bases between. The DNA for the CDR3 is TGTGCCAGCAGCGCCGACACGAACACTGAAGCTTTCTTT. Translating it yields CASSADTNTEAFF.

This clone was seen once. V gene TRBV5-5 combines with J gene TRBJ2-7, with D hard to call. V lost 0 bases and J 4 bases, leaving 2 bases between the germline ends. This CDR3 has 11 amino acids. In germline, CDR1 is SGHKS, CDR2 YYEKEE (reference sequence). Written as DNA, the CDR3 is TGTGCCAGCAGCTTGGCGTACGAGCAGTACTTC. It specifies CASSLAYEQYF.

The chain employs TRBV7-7 and TRBJ2-5; TRBD2 matches at 7 bases. V was clipped by 5 bases and J by 2 bases; unmatched bases: 8. The CDR3 loop spans 15 amino acids. Germline values: CDR1 SSHAT, CDR2 FNYEAQ (reference sequence). CDR3 bases: TGTGCCAGCAGCCCTCGTATGGGACTACAAGAGACCCAGTACTTC. The encoded protein is CASSPRMGLQETQYF.

The chain links TRBV12-2 to TRBJ2-3; the listed D gene, TRBD2, was not tested against the DNA. TRBV12-2 is termed a pseudogene. The CDR3 runs 16 residues. The chain's CDR3 is CASRSYSELLTDTQYF. In nucleotides, the CDR3 is TGTGCAAGTCGCTCCTATAGCGAACTGTTGACAGATACGCAGTATTTT.

This chain uses TRBV30 with TRBJ2-5; no definite D call. The CDR3 spans 14 residues. Germline CDR1 GTSNPN, CDR2 SVGIG (reference sequence). Trimming stripped 0 bases from V and 5 bases from J, with 13 bases between. CDR3 region: CAWSVGGVGETQYF. CDR3 bases: TGTGCCTGGAGTGTAGGCGGCGTGGGTGAGACCCAGTACTTC.

The chain employs TRBV2 and TRBJ2-5, with 11 bases aligning to TRBD1. After removal of 5 bases from V and 2 bases from J, the junction contained 1 base not matched to a gene. Germline V lookup: CDR1 SNHLY, CDR2 FYNNEI. The CDR3 is 14 residues long. CDR3 nucleotide sequence: TGTGCCAGCAGTTGGGACAGGGGGCAAGAGACCCAGTACTTC. Encoded protein: CASSWDRGQETQYF.

This clone was observed a single time. V gene TRBV5-4 combines with J gene TRBJ2-1; TRBD1 matches 9 bases. In germline, CDR1 is SGHNT, CDR2 YYREEE (reference sequence). Trimming took 3 bases from V and 7 from J; bases not matched to a gene: 11. The CDR3 length is 16 residues. The CDR3 region has the DNA TGTGCCAGCAGCTCCCGGACAGGGGACAAAAGGAATGAGCAGTTCTTC. It encodes CASSSRTGDKRNEQFF.

J is TRBJ1-5 and V is TRBV2; D perhaps matches TRBD1 (5 bases). Germline CDR1 and CDR2: SNHLY and FYNNEI. The CDR3 has 14 amino acids. V lost 6 bases to trimming and J lost 5 bases, with 14 bases between them. As DNA, the CDR3 is TGTGCCAGCAGCCCCGGGACTGAACATCAGCCCCAGCATTTT. This gives the protein CASSPGTEHQPQHF.

This chain links TRBV10-2 with TRBJ1-3; the D is unclear. This CDR3 region has 11 residues. Germline V gene data show CDR1 as WSHSY and CDR2 as SAAADI. Trimming took 2 bases from V and 7 from J, leaving 3 bases between them. CDR3 bases: TGCGCCAGCAGTGAGGGCAACACCATATATTTT. Translation gives CASSEGNTIYF.

The sample holds one count of this clone. DNA of the CDR3: TGCGCCAGCAGCTTGGAAGGAACTAGCGCTTACGAGCAGTACTTC. Its protein is CASSLEGTSAYEQYF. The chain is built from TRBV5-1 and TRBJ2-7; 7 nucleotides agree with TRBD2. CDR3 length equals 15 residues. The trim removed 0 bases at V and 4 bases at J, leaving 7 bases unmatched. CDR1 is SGHRS and CDR2 is YFSETQ in the germline V gene.

This sequence joins TRBV4-3 and TRBJ2-7, with 11 bases identical to TRBD1. Germline lookup yields CDR1 LGHNA and CDR2 YSLEER. This CDR3 is 18 amino acids long. Germline trimming cut 1 base from V and 0 bases from J; bases unmatched to any gene: 8. Written as DNA, the CDR3 is TGCGCCAGCAGCCAAGCTACCGGGACAGGGGGGTACTCCTACGAGCAGTACTTC. This sequence encodes CASSQATGTGGYSYEQYF.

The chain has TRBV5-4 and TRBJ2-7; the match to TRBD2 covers 7 bases. Trimming at V came to 6 bases and at J to 1 base, leaving 7 bases not matched to a gene. Germline CDR1 is SGHNT and CDR2 is YYREEE (reference sequence). There are 14 residues in the CDR3. The chain's CDR3 is CASKAREVSYEQYF. The CDR3, as DNA: TGTGCCAGCAAGGCCCGGGAGGTTTCCTACGAGCAGTACTTC.

This rearrangement joins TRBV12-3 or TRBV12-4 to TRBJ1-1; 8 positions agree with TRBD1. The CDR3 covers 13 residues. The junction had 0 bases not matched to a gene; V was cut back by 6 bases and J by 0 bases. The CDR3 region is CASRGQVNTEAFF. CDR3 nucleotides: TGTGCCAGCAGGGGACAGGTGAACACTGAAGCTTTCTTT.

The chain carries TRBV28 and TRBJ1-5; unclear D gene. Germline assignment: CDR1 MDHEN and CDR2 SYDVKM. Trimming pared 5 bases from V and 1 base from J, leaving 9 bases between. This CDR3 spans 14 amino acids. In DNA form, the CDR3 reads TGTGCCAGCAGTCGAGCAGGCAGCAATCAGCCCCAGCATTTT. Translation: CASSRAGSNQPQHF.

The V gene is TRBV7-9, the J gene TRBJ2-7; unclear D gene. V was clipped by 5 bases and J by 2 bases, with 10 bases between them. Germline V gene lookup returns CDR1 SEHNR and CDR2 FQNEAQ (reference sequence). The CDR3 runs 13 residues. CDR3 in amino acids: CASSRSSPYEQYF. CDR3 nucleotide sequence: TGTGCCAGCAGCCGCTCGAGCCCCTACGAGCAGTACTTC.

The chain is built from TRBV7-2 and TRBJ2-2; tentative D call: TRBD2 (5 bases). This CDR3 is 13 amino acids long. Germline V lookup: CDR1 SGHTA, CDR2 FQGNSA. Deletions cut 1 base from V and 7 bases from J, with 7 bases between. The CDR3 sequence: CASSLDRGGELFF. The CDR3 coding sequence is TGTGCCAGCAGCTTAGATCGGGGCGGGGAGCTGTTTTTT.

This clone has more than one count but fewer than ten. The genes are TRBV9 and TRBJ2-2; perhaps TRBD1 as D (5 bases). The CDR3 totals 14 residues. The V end lost 0 bases, the J end lost 8 bases, and 11 bases lay between the germline ends. Germline V gives CDR1 SGDLS, CDR2 YYNGEE. The CDR3 DNA reads TGTGCCAGCAGCGTAGACTTGTGGACAGGGGAGCTGTTTTTT. It yields the protein CASSVDLWTGELFF.

This clone was observed a handful of times. The rearrangement uses TRBV10-1 and TRBJ2-1; D not certain. The germline gives CDR1 WNHNN, CDR2 SYGVQD (reference sequence). V lost 7 bases to trimming and J lost 4 bases, with 32 bases between them. The CDR3 extends over 20 amino acids. The CDR3 coding sequence is TGCGCCAGCACTTTCCGAGGTCGGTATAGACGTTGTTTCGTATACAATGAGCAGTTCTTC. Its protein is CASTFRGRYRRCFVYNEQFF.

V is TRBV6-1 and J is TRBJ1-4, with no clear D. CDR3 length: 16 amino acids. CDR1 and CDR2 (germline): MNHNS, SASEGT. Trimming took 3 bases from V and 2 from J, leaving 13 bases between them. This chain's CDR3 is CASSDRGFGTNEKLFF. The CDR3 DNA sequence: TGTGCCAGCAGTGATCGAGGGTTTGGGACTAATGAAAAACTGTTTTTT.

The rearrangement uses TRBV5-6 and TRBJ2-2, with 7 bases that match TRBD1. V trimming: 4 bases; J trimming: 7 bases; junction bases outside the gene matches: 10. The CDR3 contains 15 residues. Germline V gene data show CDR1 as SGHDT and CDR2 as YYEEEE. CDR3 sequence: CASSLRTGLSGELFF. CDR3 in DNA: TGTGCCAGCAGCCTTAGGACAGGTTTGAGCGGGGAGCTGTTTTTT.